The subject of this entry is one TCR beta chain. Antigen: not known. Sequencing was performed with immunoSEQ multiplex PCR; in TCRdb, only in-frame clones are kept and a portion is missing. The data hold roughly 100,000 clones, with around 86% observed a single time. The sample is drawn from a study of T cell responses to AZD1222 COVID-19 vaccine. Study conclusions and caveats: Repertoire collection took place solely once the T cell response had peaked. Clonal diversity may have been underestimated in mostly white British donors. Regions left unmutated in variants are reportedly the target of nearly half of spike-specific TCRs. Baseline seropositivity characterized only 5 to 7 AZD1222 recipients.

The specimen was peripheral blood, collected 28 days after the second dose of the MenACWY control vaccine. The source is an adult who received the MenACWY meningococcal vaccine as a control.

The CDR3 DNA follows: TGCGCCAGCAGCCAAGTTAGTCTGAACTATGGCTACACCTTC. Its translation is CASSQVSLNYGYTF. The chain combines TRBV4-1 with TRBJ1-2; the D is unclear. The CDR3 contains 14 residues. The V end was cut by 1 base, the J end by 2 bases, with 8 bases between. Germline lookup yields CDR1 MGHRA and CDR2 YSYEKL.